Presented here are 6 T cell receptor beta chains from one specimen sequenced in a study of human T cells and chemical hapten exposure. Unfractionated whole blood was the source of the extracted total RNA. TCRdb ran MiXCR on the 5' RACE reads and lists one entry per CDR3 protein. The data hold 110,000 or so distinct CDR3 sequences, with 15% to 20% observed a single time. The receptors shown here come from a human donor in good health.

The rearrangement joins TRBV5-1 to TRBJ1-1; TRBD1 is a possible D gene (6 bases). This CDR3 comprises 13 residues. The germline V gene has CDR1 SGHRS and CDR2 YFSETQ. V lost 4 bases and J lost 8, with 15 bases in between. The CDR3 region has the DNA TGCGCCAGCAGCCCAGGACAGAGGCACGAAGCTTTCTTT. It is translated as CASSPGQRHEAFF. Full variable domain (rest looked up from reference TRBV5-1 and TRBJ1-1): KAGVTQTPRYLIKTRGQQVTLSCSPISGHRSVSWYQQTPGQGLQFLFEYFSETQRNKGNFPGRFSGRQFSNSRSEMNVSTLELGDSALYLCASSPGQRHEAFFGQGTRLTVV.

The chain recombines TRBV20-1 with TRBJ1-6; D not certain. CDR3 size: 14 residues. Trimming left V 3 bases short and J 6 bases short, with 12 bases between. Looked up from germline, CDR1 is DFQATT and CDR2 is SNEGSKA (reference sequence). The CDR3 sequence is CSASSGGVNSPLHF. The CDR3 coding sequence is TGCAGTGCTAGCTCGGGCGGAGTTAATTCACCCCTCCACTTT.

The table lists this clonotype with a few counts. This chain links TRBV20-1 with TRBJ1-1; the D is unclear. Trimming left V 3 bases short and J 1 base short, with 12 bases between. Germline V CDR1 and CDR2: DFQATT, SNEGSKA (reference sequence). CDR3 length: 14 residues. The CDR3 spells CSASLAAANTEAFF. Written as DNA, the CDR3 is TGCAGTGCTAGTCTCGCGGCCGCGAACACTGAAGCTTTCTTT.

A few counts support this clonotype. The V and J genes are TRBV6-6 and TRBJ1-4, with D possibly matching TRBD1 (5 bases). The V end lost 4 bases, the J end lost 8 bases, and 14 bases lay between the germline ends. The germline V gene has CDR1 MNHNY and CDR2 SVGAGI (reference sequence). The CDR3 is 14 amino acids. The CDR3 is CASSFGGWGEKLFF. The CDR3 DNA is TGTGCCAGCAGTTTCGGGGGTTGGGGAGAAAAACTGTTTTTT.

The rearrangement joins TRBV19 to TRBJ1-5; 7 nucleotides match TRBD1. V shed 6 bases, J shed 9 bases, and the junction held 11 bases outside the gene matches. The CDR3 extends over 14 amino acids. Germline CDR1 LNHDA, CDR2 SQIVND (reference sequence). The CDR3 nucleotides read TGTGCCAGTAGAAGTACAGGGGCCCGGGGGCCCCAGCATTTT. Its translation: CASRSTGARGPQHF.

This chain links TRBV27 with TRBJ2-4; perhaps D is TRBD1 or TRBD2 (5 bases each). This CDR3 is 13 amino acids long. Germline CDR1 reads MNHEY; CDR2 reads SMNVEV (reference sequence). The V end lost 0 bases, the J end lost 15 bases, and 15 bases lay between the germline ends. The CDR3 region is CASSLSPGTDRYF. The CDR3 DNA reads TGTGCCAGCAGTTTATCCCCAGGGACGGATAGGTACTTC.